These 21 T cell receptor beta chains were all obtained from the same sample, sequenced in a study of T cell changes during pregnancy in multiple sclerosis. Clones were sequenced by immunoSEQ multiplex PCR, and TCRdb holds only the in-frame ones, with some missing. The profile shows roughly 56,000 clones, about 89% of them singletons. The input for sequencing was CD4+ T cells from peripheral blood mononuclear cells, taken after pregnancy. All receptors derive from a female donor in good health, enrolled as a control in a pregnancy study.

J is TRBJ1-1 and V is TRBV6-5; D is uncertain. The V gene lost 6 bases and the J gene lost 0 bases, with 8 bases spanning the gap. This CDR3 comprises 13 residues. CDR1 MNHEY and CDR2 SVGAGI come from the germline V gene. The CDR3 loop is CASSPFMNTEAFF. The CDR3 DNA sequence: TGTGCCAGCAGCCCCTTTATGAACACTGAAGCTTTCTTT.

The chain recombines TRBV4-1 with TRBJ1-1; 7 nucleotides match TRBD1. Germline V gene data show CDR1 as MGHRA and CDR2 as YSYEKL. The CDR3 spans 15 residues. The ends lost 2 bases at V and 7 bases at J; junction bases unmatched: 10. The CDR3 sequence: CASSQPTQGTVEAFF. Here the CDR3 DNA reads TGCGCCAGCAGCCAACCTACACAGGGGACGGTTGAAGCTTTCTTT.

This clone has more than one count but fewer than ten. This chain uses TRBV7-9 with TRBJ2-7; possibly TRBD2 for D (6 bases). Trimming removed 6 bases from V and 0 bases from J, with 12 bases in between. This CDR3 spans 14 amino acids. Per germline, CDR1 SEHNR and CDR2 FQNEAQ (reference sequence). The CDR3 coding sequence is TGTGCCAGCAGTAAGAGGGAGGCCTCCTACGAGCAGTACTTC. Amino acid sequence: CASSKREASYEQYF. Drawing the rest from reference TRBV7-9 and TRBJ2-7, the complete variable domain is DTGVSQNPRHKITKRGQNVTFRCDPISEHNRLYWYRQTLGQGPEFLTYFQNEAQLEKSRLLSDRFSAERPKGSFSTLEIQRTEQGDSAMYLCASSKREASYEQYFGPGTRLTVT.

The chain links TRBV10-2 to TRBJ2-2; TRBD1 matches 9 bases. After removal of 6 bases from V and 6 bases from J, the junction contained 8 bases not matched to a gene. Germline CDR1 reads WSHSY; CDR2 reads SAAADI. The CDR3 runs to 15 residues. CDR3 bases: TGCGCCAGCAGGGAAAACAGGGGGCAGGCCGGGGAGCTGTTTTTT. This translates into CASRENRGQAGELFF.

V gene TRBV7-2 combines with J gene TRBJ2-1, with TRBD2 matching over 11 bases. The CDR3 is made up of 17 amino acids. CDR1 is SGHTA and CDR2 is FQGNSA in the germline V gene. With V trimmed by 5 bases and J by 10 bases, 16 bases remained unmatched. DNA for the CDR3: TGTGCCAGCAGCCCCGAGGTAGCGGGGGGGCCCGGCGGCGAGCAGTTCTTC. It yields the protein CASSPEVAGGPGGEQFF.

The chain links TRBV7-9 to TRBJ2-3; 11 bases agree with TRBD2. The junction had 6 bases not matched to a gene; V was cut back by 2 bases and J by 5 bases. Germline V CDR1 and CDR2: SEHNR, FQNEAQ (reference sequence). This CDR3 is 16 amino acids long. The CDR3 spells CASSLSLAGGRDTQYF. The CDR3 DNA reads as TGTGCCAGCAGCTTATCGCTAGCGGGGGGAAGAGATACGCAGTATTTT.

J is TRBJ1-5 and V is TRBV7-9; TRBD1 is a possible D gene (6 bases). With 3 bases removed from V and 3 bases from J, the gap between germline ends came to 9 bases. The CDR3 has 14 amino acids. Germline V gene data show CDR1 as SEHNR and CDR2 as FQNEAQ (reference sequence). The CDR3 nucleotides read TGTGCCAGCAGCTTTGGACAGAACAATCAGCCCCAGCATTTT. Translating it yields CASSFGQNNQPQHF.

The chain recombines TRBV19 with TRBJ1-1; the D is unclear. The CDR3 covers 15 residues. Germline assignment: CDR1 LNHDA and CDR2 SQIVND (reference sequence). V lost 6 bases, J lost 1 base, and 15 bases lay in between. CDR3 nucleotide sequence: TGTGCCAGTAGCCTCCAGGTTCCACCGAACACTGAAGCTTTCTTT. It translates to CASSLQVPPNTEAFF.

CDR3 nucleotides: TGTGCCAGCAGTGACAAGATCGGGGGTTCAGAGACCCAGTACTTC. Protein product: CASSDKIGGSETQYF. The V call is TRBV6-1, the J call TRBJ2-5, with D possibly TRBD2 on 6 matching bases. From germline, CDR1 is MNHNS and CDR2 SASEGT. Trimming left V 3 bases short and J 4 bases short, with 15 bases between. This CDR3 is built from 15 residues.

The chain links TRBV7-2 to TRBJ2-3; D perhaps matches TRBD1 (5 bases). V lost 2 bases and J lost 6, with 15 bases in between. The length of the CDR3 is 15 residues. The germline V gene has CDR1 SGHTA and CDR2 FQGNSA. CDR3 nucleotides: TGTGCCAGCAGCTTATATTTCGGCAGGGTGGATACGCAGTATTTT. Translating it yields CASSLYFGRVDTQYF.

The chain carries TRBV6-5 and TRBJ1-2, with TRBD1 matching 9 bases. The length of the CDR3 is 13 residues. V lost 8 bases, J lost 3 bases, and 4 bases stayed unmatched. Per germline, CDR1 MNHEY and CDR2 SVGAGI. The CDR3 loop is CASGTGGYYGYTF. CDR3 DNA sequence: TGTGCCAGCGGAACAGGGGGCTACTATGGCTACACCTTC.

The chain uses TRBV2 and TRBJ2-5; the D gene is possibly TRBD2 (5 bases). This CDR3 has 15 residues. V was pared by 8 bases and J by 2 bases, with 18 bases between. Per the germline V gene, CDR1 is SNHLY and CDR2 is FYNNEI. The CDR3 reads CASGLLMLRQETQYF. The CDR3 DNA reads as TGTGCCAGCGGACTGCTGATGCTACGACAAGAGACCCAGTACTTC.

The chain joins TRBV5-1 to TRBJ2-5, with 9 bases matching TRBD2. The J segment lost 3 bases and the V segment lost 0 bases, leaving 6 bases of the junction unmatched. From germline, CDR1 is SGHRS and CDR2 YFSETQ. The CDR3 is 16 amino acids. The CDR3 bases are TGCGCCAGCAGCTTGGAAAGGCGGGGGGGAGAAGAGACCCAGTACTTC. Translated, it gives CASSLERRGGEETQYF.

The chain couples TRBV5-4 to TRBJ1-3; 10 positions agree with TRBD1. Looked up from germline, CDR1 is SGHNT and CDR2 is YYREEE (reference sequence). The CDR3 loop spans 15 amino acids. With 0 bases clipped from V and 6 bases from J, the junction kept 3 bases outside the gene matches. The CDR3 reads CASSLGGQGTNTIYF. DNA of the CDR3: TGTGCCAGCAGCTTGGGGGGACAGGGGACAAACACCATATATTTT.

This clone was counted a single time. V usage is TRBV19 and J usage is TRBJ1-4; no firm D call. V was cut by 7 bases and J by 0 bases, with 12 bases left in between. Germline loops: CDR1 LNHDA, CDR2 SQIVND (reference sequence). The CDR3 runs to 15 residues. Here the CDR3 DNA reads TGTGCCAGTACTCTAGCGGCTGCAACTAATGAAAAACTGTTTTTT. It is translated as CASTLAAATNEKLFF. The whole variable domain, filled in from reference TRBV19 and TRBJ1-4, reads DGGITQSPKYLFRKEGQNVTLSCEQNLNHDAMYWYRQDPGQGLRLIYYSQIVNDFQKGDIAEGYSVSREKKESFPLTVTSAQKNPTAFYLCASTLAAATNEKLFFGSGTQLSVL.

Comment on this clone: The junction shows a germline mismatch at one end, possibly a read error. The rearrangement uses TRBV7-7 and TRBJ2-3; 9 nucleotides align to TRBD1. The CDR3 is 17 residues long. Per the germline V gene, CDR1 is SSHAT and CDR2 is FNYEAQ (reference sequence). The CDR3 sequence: CASSAYPGQGDTDTQYF. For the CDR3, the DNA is TGTGCTAGCAGCGCCTACCCGGGACAGGGAGACACAGATACGCAGTATTTT.

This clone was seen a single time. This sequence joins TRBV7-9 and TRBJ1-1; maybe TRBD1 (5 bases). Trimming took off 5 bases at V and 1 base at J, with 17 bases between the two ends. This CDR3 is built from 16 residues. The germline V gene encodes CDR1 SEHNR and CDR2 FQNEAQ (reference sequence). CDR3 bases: TGTGCCAGCAGCCCAGATCCGGGACTCCCGAACACTGAAGCTTTCTTT. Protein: CASSPDPGLPNTEAFF. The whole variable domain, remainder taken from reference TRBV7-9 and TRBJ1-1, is DTGVSQNPRHKITKRGQNVTFRCDPISEHNRLYWYRQTLGQGPEFLTYFQNEAQLEKSRLLSDRFSAERPKGSFSTLEIQRTEQGDSAMYLCASSPDPGLPNTEAFFGQGTRLTVV.

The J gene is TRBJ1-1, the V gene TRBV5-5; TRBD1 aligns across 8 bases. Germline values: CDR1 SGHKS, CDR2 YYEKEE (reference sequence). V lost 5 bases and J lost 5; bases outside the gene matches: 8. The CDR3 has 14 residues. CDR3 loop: CASSSTGDLTEAFF. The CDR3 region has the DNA TGTGCCAGCAGTTCGACAGGGGACCTAACTGAAGCTTTCTTT.

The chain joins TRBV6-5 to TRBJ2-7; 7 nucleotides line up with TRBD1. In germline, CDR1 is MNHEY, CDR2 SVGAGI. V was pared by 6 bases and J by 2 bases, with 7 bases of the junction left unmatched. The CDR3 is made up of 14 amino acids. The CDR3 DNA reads TGTGCCAGCAGACAGGGGCTAGTGACCTACGAGCAGTACTTC. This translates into CASRQGLVTYEQYF.

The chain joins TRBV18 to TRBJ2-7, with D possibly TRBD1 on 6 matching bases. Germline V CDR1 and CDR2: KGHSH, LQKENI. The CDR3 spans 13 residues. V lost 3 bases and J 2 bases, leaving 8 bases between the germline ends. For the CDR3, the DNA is TGTGCCAGCTCACCTGGACAGACCTACGAGCAGTACTTC. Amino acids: CASSPGQTYEQYF.

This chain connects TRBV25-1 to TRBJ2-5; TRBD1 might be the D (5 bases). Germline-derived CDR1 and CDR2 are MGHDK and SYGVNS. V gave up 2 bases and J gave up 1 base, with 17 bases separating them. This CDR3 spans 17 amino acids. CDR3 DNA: TGTGCCAGCAGTGAAGGTCTCCTGCTGGGGCGCCAAGAGACCCAGTACTTC. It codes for CASSEGLLLGRQETQYF.